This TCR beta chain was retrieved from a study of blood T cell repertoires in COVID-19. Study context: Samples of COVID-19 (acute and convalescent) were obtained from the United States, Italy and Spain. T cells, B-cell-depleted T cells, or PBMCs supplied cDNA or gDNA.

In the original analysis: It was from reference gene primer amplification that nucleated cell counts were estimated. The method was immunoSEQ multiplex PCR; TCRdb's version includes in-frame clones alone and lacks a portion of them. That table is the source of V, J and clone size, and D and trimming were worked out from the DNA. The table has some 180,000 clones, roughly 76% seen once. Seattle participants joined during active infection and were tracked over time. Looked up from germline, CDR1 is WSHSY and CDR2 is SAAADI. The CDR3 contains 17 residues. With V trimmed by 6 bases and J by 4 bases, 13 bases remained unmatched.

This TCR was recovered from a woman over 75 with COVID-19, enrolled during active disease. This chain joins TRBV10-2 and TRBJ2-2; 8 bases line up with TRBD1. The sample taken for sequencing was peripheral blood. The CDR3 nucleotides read TGCGCCAGCAGCCAATCGGTCTGGGACAGGAGCACCGGGGAGCTGTTTTTT. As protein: CASSQSVWDRSTGELFF.